Following are 14 T cell receptor beta chains from one sample sequenced in a study of cytomegalovirus exposure and HLA in healthy donors. Primers included in the PCR were 60 Vbeta and 13 Jbeta primers. Some clones are missing from TCRdb's copy, which holds only in-frame ones; the method was immunoSEQ multiplex PCR. The repertoire shows 35,000 to 45,000 clones; the top ten hold 8.9%. The specimen was PBMCs. Receptors originate from a man aged 40-49 years in good health and CMV-seropositive.

The chain links TRBV30 to TRBJ1-5; the D gene is possibly TRBD1 (6 bases). Trimming cost V 8 bases and J 2 bases, with 22 bases left between them. Germline CDR1 GTSNPN, CDR2 SVGIG (reference sequence). The CDR3 is 16 residues long. CDR3 sequence reads: CASDFGGGGGNQPQHF. The CDR3 DNA reads TGTGCCAGCGACTTCGGGGGGGGCGGTGGCAATCAGCCCCAGCATTTT.

This chain joins TRBV7-9 and TRBJ1-1, with 9 bases aligning to TRBD1. Germline trimming cut 4 bases from V and 4 bases from J; bases unmatched to any gene: 10. This CDR3 comprises 16 residues. In germline, CDR1 is SEHNR, CDR2 FQNEAQ (reference sequence). The CDR3: CASSSRGDRETTEAFF. In nucleotides, the CDR3 is TGTGCCAGCAGCTCCAGGGGGGACAGGGAGACCACTGAAGCTTTCTTT.

The chain links TRBV6-5 to TRBJ2-4; a weak D match, TRBD2 (6 bases). This CDR3 has 15 amino acids. Looked up from germline, CDR1 is MNHEY and CDR2 is SVGAGI. Trimming removed 3 bases at V and 0 bases at J, with 9 bases between. In DNA, the CDR3 is TGTGCCAGCAGTTATGGGGGACTAGCCAAAAACATTCAGTACTTC. This encodes CASSYGGLAKNIQYF.

DNA for the CDR3: TGTGCCAGCAGCATAGATCGCCGAACTGAAGCTTTCTTT. Translating gives CASSIDRRTEAFF. The V and J genes are TRBV21-1 and TRBJ1-1. TRBV21-1 is a pseudogene locus. The CDR3 is 13 residues long.

The rearrangement uses TRBV21-1 and TRBJ2-1; TRBD1, the table's D call, lacks a check against the DNA. TRBV21-1 is annotated as a pseudogene. This CDR3 has 15 residues. CDR3 sequence reads: CASSKVAGAYNEQFF. The DNA for the CDR3 is TGTGCCAGCAGCAAAGTCGCAGGGGCCTACAATGAGCAGTTCTTC.

V and J are TRBV6-5 and TRBJ2-5; 7 bases are a match to TRBD1. The CDR3 is 13 residues long. Germline V gene lookup returns CDR1 MNHEY and CDR2 SVGAGI. V dropped 6 bases and J dropped 3; count of bases not matched to a gene: 4. The CDR3: CASSSDREETQYF. The DNA of the CDR3 is TGTGCCAGCAGCTCTGACAGGGAAGAGACCCAGTACTTC.

The gene calls are TRBV11-2 and TRBJ2-3; TRBD1 agrees at 8 bases. The CDR3 is 17 amino acids. Germline V gene data show CDR1 as SGHAT and CDR2 as FQNNGV. J lost 1 base, V lost 1 base, and 7 bases had no gene match. The CDR3 nucleotides are TGTGCCAGCAGCTTAGTCCGACAGGGGAGAGGCACAGATACGCAGTATTTT. Amino acid sequence: CASSLVRQGRGTDTQYF.

The rearrangement joins TRBV9 to TRBJ1-1, with 7 bases lining up with TRBD1. The CDR3 covers 14 residues. Germline V CDR1 and CDR2: SGDLS, YYNGEE. Germline trimming cut 2 bases from V and 2 bases from J; bases unmatched to any gene: 3. DNA for the CDR3: TGTGCCAGCAGCGTGGGACAGATCAACACTGAAGCTTTCTTT. It encodes CASSVGQINTEAFF.

V gene TRBV6-1 combines with J gene TRBJ1-1; D call uncertain. The germline CDR1 and CDR2 sequences are MNHNS and SASEGT. This CDR3 contains 14 residues. V lost 1 base to trimming and J lost 2 bases, with 8 bases between them. CDR3 coding DNA: TGTGCCAGCAGTGAAGGGGCAGGAAACACTGAAGCTTTCTTT. This codes for CASSEGAGNTEAFF.

CDR3: CSAGGAGGIYGYTF. As DNA, the CDR3 is TGCAGCGCCGGCGGGGCGGGGGGCATCTATGGCTACACCTTC. The chain has TRBV29-1 and TRBJ1-2, with D possibly matching TRBD1 (6 bases). The CDR3 is 14 residues long. Germline CDR1 SQVTM, CDR2 ANQGSEA. The V and J ends lost 7 bases and 4 bases respectively, with 19 bases between them.

V and J are TRBV29-1 and TRBJ2-5; D is perhaps TRBD2 (7 bases). The DNA matches TRBJ2-7 better at its end, which makes the J call doubtful. CDR3 size: 16 residues. Germline CDR1 and CDR2: SQVTM and ANQGSEA. CDR3 DNA: TGCAGCGCCGCCAGGCTTAAGGGGGGGGGTGTCTACGAGCAGTACTTC. This codes for CSAARLKGGGVYEQYF.

In DNA form, the CDR3 reads TGTGCCACCAGCAGAGGAACGGCGGGAGGGTTCTACGAGCAGTACTTC. Translating it yields CATSRGTAGGFYEQYF. The chain links TRBV15 to TRBJ2-7; 9 nucleotides match TRBD2. Losses at the gene ends were 1 base for V and 3 bases for J; bases not matched to a gene: 7. Germline CDR1 and CDR2: LNHNV and YYDKDF (reference sequence). This CDR3 is built from 16 residues.

The chain couples TRBV29-1 to TRBJ2-1, with TRBD2 as a possible D gene (6 bases). CDR1 and CDR2 from the germline V gene are SQVTM and ANQGSEA. The CDR3 runs to 15 residues. The V and J ends lost 3 bases and 2 bases respectively, with 14 bases between them. The CDR3 region is CSVDRGRGAYNEQFF. The CDR3, as DNA: TGCAGCGTTGACCGAGGGCGGGGCGCCTACAATGAGCAGTTCTTC.

This sequence joins TRBV6-6 and TRBJ1-3, with TRBD1 matching 8 bases. CDR1 and CDR2 (germline): MNHNY, SVGAGI (reference sequence). The V and J ends lost 6 bases and 4 bases, in that order; junction bases with no gene match: 11. The CDR3 has 16 amino acids. As DNA, the CDR3 is TGTGCCAGCAGCTTCGACAGGACAGGGAGGGGAAACACCATATATTTT. Its translation is CASSFDRTGRGNTIYF.